A selection of T cell receptor beta chains follows, all from one sample in a study of CD8 T cells in Susac syndrome. Each CDR3 protein gets one entry after TCRdb re-called the immunoSEQ multiplex PCR reads with MiXCR. This sample carries over 150,000 distinct CDR3 sequences, about 96% of them seen once, and the ten largest clones take 0.095% to 0.15%. Material for sequencing was CD4+ T cells from PBMCs. These receptors were collected from a human donor with Susac syndrome. The CDR3 runs from the conserved cysteine through the conserved F or W. D genes are given only for firm matches. The listing skips clone size in some rows; elsewhere it reads once, few, many or a size class.

V gene	clone size	D gene	J gene	CDR3 DNA	CDR3 protein
TRBV28	NA	TRBD2	TRBJ2-7	TGTGCCAGCAGTTTACGCACTAGCGGAACCTACGAGCAGTACTTC	CASSLRTSGTYEQYF
TRBV7-2	NA	NA	TRBJ1-2	TGTGCCAGCAGCCCCGGCCCCGGGACCCTCTATGGCTACACCTTC	CASSPGPGTLYGYTF
TRBV20-1	NA	NA	TRBJ2-5	TGCAGTTGCAGAGGAGGGGTGGGAGAGACCCAGTACTTC	CSCRGGVGETQYF
TRBV7-2	NA	NA	TRBJ1-5	TGTGCCAGCAGCCAGACACATAGCAATCAGCCCCAGCATTTT	CASSQTHSNQPQHF
TRBV12-3/TRBV12-4	NA	TRBD2	TRBJ2-7	TGTGCCAGCAGTTGGAGCGGGAGGTCCTCCGACGAGCAGTACTTC	CASSWSGRSSDEQYF
TRBV6-2/TRBV6-3	NA	NA	TRBJ1-1	TGTGCCAGCAGTCCAACTTACCCACAGGGCACTGAAGCTTTCTTT	CASSPTYPQGTEAFF
TRBV20-1	once	NA	TRBJ2-2	TGCAGTGCTAGAGGGACCCAAAACACCGGGGAGCTGTTTTTT	CSARGTQNTGELFF
TRBV20-1	NA	TRBD1	TRBJ2-7	TGCAGTGCTAGAGGACAGGGCCCATACGAGCAGTACTTC	CSARGQGPYEQYF
TRBV19	NA	NA	TRBJ1-2	TGTGCCAGTAGTATTCACAGGAACTATGGCTACACCTTC	CASSIHRNYGYTF
TRBV7-9	NA	NA	TRBJ2-1	TGTGCCAGCAGGAGCCCCGGGACTCCATACAATGAGCAGTTCTTC	CASRSPGTPYNEQFF
TRBV28	NA	TRBD1	TRBJ2-7	TGTGCCAGCAGCTACAAGCCGGGACAGGCGTCGTCCGAGCAGTACTTC	CASSYKPGQASSEQYF
TRBV2	NA	TRBD2	TRBJ2-2	TGTGCCAGCAGTGCGAATAGCGGGGGGGGCTTCGCCGGGGAGCTGTTTTTT	CASSANSGGGFAGELFF
TRBV18	NA	TRBD2	TRBJ2-1	TGTGCCAGCTCACCAGTAGCGGGCTCCTACAATGAGCAGTTCTTC	CASSPVAGSYNEQFF
TRBV7-2	NA	TRBD1	TRBJ2-6	TGTGCCAGCAGCCCGGGACAGTTCTCTGGGGCCAACGTCCTGACTTTC	CASSPGQFSGANVLTF
TRBV7-9	NA	TRBD1	TRBJ1-6	TGTGCCAGCAGCCCACGAACCGGGACAGGGAATTCACCCCTCCACTTT	CASSPRTGTGNSPLHF